This T cell receptor beta chain was sequenced in a study of T cell responses to AZD1222 COVID-19 vaccine. As for the study in general: Second doses at about 4 or about 12 weeks were pooled.

This clone was observed a handful of times. Its antigen is undetermined. Points from the study as a whole: White British ancestry dominated among donors, who included more females, and clonal diversity was possibly underestimated. Reportedly, close to half of spike-specific TCRs are directed against unmutated variant regions. There were repertoire samples only from the period after the peak T cell response.

TCRdb's table, derived via immunoSEQ multiplex PCR, lists solely in-frame clones and lacks some. The repertoire has 120,000 to 150,000 clones, approximately 88% of them found once; the top ten carry approximately 16%. V shed 3 bases, J shed 5 bases, and the junction held 7 bases outside the gene matches. The CDR3 is made up of 15 amino acids. CDR1 and CDR2 (germline): SGHRS, YFSETQ. The chain links TRBV5-1 to TRBJ1-1; 10 bases line up with TRBD1. The sample in question was peripheral blood, obtained on day 0 of AZD1222 vaccination. The TCR was taken from an adult in good health. The CDR3 here is CASSSGQGLRTEAFF. CDR3 bases: TGCGCCAGCAGCTCGGGACAGGGGTTGAGGACTGAAGCTTTCTTT.